This record concerns one TCR beta chain sequence. Its target antigen remains unknown. Base qualities are missing; no much larger clone stands one base away. The sample belongs to a study of T cell repertoires in cytomegalovirus infection (dated by TCRdb to 2018 to 2020). With regard to the full study: Peptide stimulations targeted recently identified HLA-C-restricted CMV epitopes, whose presentation resists viral immunomodulation, together with well-studied HLA-B-restricted epitopes. Donor HLA type was relevant to the analysis, as public TCR beta signatures indicated carriage of CMV infection together with the matching HLA type.

Broader findings and caveats from the paper: The ex vivo response was dominated by HLA-C-restricted CMV-specific TCR beta clonotypes, which also provided the single most frequent clonotype in two of eight donors. Carriers of CMV infection plus the relevant HLA type were discriminated by the cumulative frequency of public TCR beta family members in the study cohort and in an independent approximately 360-donor cohort.

What the treatment or condition label conveys for this sample: in vitro stimulation with specific CMV peptide epitopes to enrich CMV-specific T cells. From a lookup of the germline V gene (reference sequence), CDR1 and CDR2 are DFQATT and SNEGSKA. V is reduced by 2 bases and J by 2 bases, leaving a spacing of 13 bases between them. Spanning cysteine to phenylalanine, the CDR3 consists of 14 amino acids. The sequence is cut down to CDR3 DNA, 42 bases in frame from base 1. TCRdb lists the instrument as Illumina HiSeq 1500. TCRdb reanalyzed the raw reads on its own, using fastp at Q25 for trimming and MiXCR for clone calling, and kept in-frame beta chains. CDR3 protein sequences are deduplicated, and each keeps its most common genes and DNA. For this sample the table gives roughly 570,000 distinct CDR3 sequences, of which around two fifths were detected only once. In total, the top ten clones hold 48% of the sample.

Here the chain combines TRBV20-1 and TRBJ2-7, with an unclear D gene assignment. The receptor was isolated from a human donor in good health (CMV status not recorded). Some clones in this sample may be carry-over from other donors' samples. The sequences come from cultured PBMCs, collected from culture after CMV antigen stimulation. The CDR3: CSARFGPTPYEQYF. The nucleotide sequence reads TGCAGTGCTAGATTCGGCCCTACCCCCTACGAGCAGTACTTC.